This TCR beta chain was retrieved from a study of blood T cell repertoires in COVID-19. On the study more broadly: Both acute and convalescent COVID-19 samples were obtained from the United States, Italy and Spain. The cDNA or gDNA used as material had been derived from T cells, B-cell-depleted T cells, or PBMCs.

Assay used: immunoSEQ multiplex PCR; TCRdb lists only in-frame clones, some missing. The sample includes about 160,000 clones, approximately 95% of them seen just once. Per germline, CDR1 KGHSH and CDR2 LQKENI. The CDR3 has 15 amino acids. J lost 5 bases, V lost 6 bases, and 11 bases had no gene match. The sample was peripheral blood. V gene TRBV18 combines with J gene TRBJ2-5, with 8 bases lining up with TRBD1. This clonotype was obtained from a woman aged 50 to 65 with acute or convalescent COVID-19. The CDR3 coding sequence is TGTGCCAGCTCGGAGCGACAGGGGTTCGGGGAGACCCAGTACTTC. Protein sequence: CASSERQGFGETQYF.